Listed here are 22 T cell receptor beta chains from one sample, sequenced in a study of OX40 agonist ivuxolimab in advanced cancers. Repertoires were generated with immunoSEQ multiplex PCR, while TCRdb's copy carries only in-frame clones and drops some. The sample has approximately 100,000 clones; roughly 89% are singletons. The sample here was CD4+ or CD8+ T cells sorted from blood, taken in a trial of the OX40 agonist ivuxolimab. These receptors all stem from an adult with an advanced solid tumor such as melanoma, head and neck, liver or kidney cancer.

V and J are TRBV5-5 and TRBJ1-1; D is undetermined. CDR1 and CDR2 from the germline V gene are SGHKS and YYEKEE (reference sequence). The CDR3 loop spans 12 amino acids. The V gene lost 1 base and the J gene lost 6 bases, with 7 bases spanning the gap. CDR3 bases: TGTGCCAGCAGCTTGCTTGGGGCTGAAGCTTTCTTT. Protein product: CASSLLGAEAFF. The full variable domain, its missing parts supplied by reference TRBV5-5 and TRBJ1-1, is DAGVTQSPTHLIKTRGQQVTLRCSPISGHKSVSWYQQVLGQGPQFIFQYYEKEERGRGNFPDRFSARQFPNYSSELNVNALLLGDSALYLCASSLLGAEAFFGQGTRLTVV.

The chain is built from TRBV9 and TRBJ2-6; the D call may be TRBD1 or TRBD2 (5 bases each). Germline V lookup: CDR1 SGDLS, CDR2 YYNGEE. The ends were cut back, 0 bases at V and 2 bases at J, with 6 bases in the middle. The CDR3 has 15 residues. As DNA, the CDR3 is TGTGCCAGCAGCGTAGGAGGGGCTGGGGCCAACGTCCTGACTTTC. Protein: CASSVGGAGANVLTF.

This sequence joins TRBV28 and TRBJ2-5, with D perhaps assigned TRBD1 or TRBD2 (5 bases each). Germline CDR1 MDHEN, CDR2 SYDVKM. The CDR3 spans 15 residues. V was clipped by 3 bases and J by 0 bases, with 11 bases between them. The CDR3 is CASSLGRPYQETQYF. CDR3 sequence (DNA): TGTGCCAGCAGTTTGGGACGGCCCTACCAAGAGACCCAGTACTTC.

The chain's CDR3 is CASSAGQDPNTEAFF. The DNA for the CDR3 is TGTGCCAGCAGCGCGGGACAGGACCCGAACACTGAAGCTTTCTTT. The rearrangement links TRBV9 to TRBJ1-1; 8 bases agree with TRBD1. CDR3 length equals 15 residues. Per germline, CDR1 SGDLS and CDR2 YYNGEE. J gave up 1 base and V 3 bases, and 5 bases lay outside the gene matches.

In nucleotides, the CDR3 is TGTGCCAGCACATGGACAGGGCGAGGTGTAGGCAATTCACCCCTCCACTTT. Translation gives CASTWTGRGVGNSPLHF. The V call is TRBV2, the J call TRBJ1-6; 8 bases align to TRBD1. There are 17 residues in the CDR3. Trimming at V came to 7 bases and at J to 7 bases, leaving 15 bases not matched to a gene. The V gene's germline CDR1 is SNHLY and CDR2 FYNNEI.

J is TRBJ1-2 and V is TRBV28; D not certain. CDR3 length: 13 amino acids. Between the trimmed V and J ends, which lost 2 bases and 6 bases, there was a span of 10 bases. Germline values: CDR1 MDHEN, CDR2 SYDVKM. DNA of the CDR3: TGTGCCAGCAGTTTAACGTCCGTTAATGGCTACACCTTC. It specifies CASSLTSVNGYTF.

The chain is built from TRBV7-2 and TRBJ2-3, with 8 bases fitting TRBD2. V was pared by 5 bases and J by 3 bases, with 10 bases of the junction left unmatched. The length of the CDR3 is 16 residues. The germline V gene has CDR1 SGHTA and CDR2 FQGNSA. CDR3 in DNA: TGTGCCAGCAGCCCCCCCGGGGGGGGTAAGACAGATACGCAGTATTTT. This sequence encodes CASSPPGGGKTDTQYF. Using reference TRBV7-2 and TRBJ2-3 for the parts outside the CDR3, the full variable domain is GAGVSQSPSNKVTEKGKDVELRCDPISGHTALYWYRQSLGQGLEFLIYFQGNSAPDKSGLPSDRFSAERTGGSVSTLTIQRTQQEDSAVYLCASSPPGGGKTDTQYFGPGTRLTVL.

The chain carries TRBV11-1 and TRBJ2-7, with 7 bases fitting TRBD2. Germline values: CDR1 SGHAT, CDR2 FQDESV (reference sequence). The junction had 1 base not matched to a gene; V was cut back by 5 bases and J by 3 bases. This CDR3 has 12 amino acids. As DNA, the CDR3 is TGTGCCAGCAGCCCTAGCGGCTACGAGCAGTACTTC. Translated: CASSPSGYEQYF.

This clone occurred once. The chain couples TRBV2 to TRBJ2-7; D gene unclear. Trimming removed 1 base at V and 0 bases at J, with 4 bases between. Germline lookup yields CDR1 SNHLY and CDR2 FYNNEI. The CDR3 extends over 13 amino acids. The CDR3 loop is CASSEDSSYEQYF. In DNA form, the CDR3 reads TGTGCCAGCAGTGAAGACAGCTCCTACGAGCAGTACTTC.

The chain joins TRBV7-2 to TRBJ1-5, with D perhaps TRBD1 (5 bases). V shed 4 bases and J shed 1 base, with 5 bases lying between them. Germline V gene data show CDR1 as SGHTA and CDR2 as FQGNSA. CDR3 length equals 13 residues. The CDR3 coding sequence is TGTGCCAGCAGCTGGGACAGCAATCAGCCCCAGCATTTT. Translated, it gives CASSWDSNQPQHF. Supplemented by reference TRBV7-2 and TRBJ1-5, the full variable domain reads GAGVSQSPSNKVTEKGKDVELRCDPISGHTALYWYRQSLGQGLEFLIYFQGNSAPDKSGLPSDRFSAERTGGSVSTLTIQRTQQEDSAVYLCASSWDSNQPQHFGDGTRLSIL.

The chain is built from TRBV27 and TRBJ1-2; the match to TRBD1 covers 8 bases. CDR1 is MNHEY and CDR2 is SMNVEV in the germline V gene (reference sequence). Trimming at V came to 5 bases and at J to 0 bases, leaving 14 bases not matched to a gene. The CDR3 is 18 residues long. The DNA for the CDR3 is TGTGCCAGCAGTCAAAATCCGGGACAGGTGACTTCTAACTATGGCTACACCTTC. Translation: CASSQNPGQVTSNYGYTF.

The CDR3 coding sequence is TGCGCCAGCAGCTCGCAGACAGGGGGAACCGGGGAGCTGTTTTTT. Protein product: CASSSQTGGTGELFF. This chain links TRBV5-1 with TRBJ2-2, with 9 bases fitting TRBD1. Germline V CDR1 and CDR2: SGHRS, YFSETQ. This CDR3 spans 15 amino acids. Unmatched junction bases numbered 5, after V lost 3 bases and J lost 5 bases.

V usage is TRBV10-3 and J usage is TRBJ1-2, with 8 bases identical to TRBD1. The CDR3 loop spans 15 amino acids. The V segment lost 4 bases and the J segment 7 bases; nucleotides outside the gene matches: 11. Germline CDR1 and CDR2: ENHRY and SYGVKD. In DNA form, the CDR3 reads TGTGCCATCAGTGCCCAGGATCGGACAGGGTTTGGCTACACCTTC. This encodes CAISAQDRTGFGYTF.

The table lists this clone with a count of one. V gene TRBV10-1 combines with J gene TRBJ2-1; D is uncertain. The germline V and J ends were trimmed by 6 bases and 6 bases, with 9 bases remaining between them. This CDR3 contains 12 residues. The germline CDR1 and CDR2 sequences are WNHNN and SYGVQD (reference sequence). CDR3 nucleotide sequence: TGCGCCAGCAGCCGTGGCTTCAATGAGCAGTTCTTC. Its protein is CASSRGFNEQFF.

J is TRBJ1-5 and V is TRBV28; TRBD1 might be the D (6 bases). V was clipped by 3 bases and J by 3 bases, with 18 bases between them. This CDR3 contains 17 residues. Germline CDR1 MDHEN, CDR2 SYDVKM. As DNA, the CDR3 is TGTGCCAGCAGTTTTAGGGGGGCAGGGCCCTCCAATCAGCCCCAGCATTTT. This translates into CASSFRGAGPSNQPQHF.

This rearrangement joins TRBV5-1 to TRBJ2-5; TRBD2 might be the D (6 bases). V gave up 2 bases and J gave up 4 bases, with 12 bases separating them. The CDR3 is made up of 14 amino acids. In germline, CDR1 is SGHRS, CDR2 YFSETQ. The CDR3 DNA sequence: TGCGCCAGCAGCTTTCAGACGGAGGGAGAGACCCAGTACTTC. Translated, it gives CASSFQTEGETQYF.

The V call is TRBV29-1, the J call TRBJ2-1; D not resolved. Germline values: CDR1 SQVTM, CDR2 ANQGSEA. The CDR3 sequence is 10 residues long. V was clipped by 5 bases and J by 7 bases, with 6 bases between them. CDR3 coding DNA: TGCAGCGTTTTTGAGAATGAGCAGTTCTTC. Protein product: CSVFENEQFF.

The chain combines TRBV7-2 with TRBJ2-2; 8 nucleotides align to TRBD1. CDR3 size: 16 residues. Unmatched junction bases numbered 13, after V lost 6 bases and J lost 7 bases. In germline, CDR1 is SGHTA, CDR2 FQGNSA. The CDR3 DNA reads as TGTGCCAGCAGGCGTTATGTCCCAGGGGGCATCGGGGAGCTGTTTTTT. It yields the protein CASRRYVPGGIGELFF. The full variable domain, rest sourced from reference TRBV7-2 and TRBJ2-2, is GAGVSQSPSNKVTEKGKDVELRCDPISGHTALYWYRQSLGQGLEFLIYFQGNSAPDKSGLPSDRFSAERTGGSVSTLTIQRTQQEDSAVYLCASRRYVPGGIGELFFGEGSRLTVL.

For the CDR3, the DNA is TGTGCCTGGAGTGTAGGGGGAGGGGAGACCCAGTACTTC. It yields the protein CAWSVGGGETQYF. This chain uses TRBV30 with TRBJ2-5; possibly TRBD2 for D (7 bases). The length of the CDR3 is 13 residues. V was cut by 0 bases and J by 5 bases, with 10 bases left in between. The germline gives CDR1 GTSNPN, CDR2 SVGIG (reference sequence).

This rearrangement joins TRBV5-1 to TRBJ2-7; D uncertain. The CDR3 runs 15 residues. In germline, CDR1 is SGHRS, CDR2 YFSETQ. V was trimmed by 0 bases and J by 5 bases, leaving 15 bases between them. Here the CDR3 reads CASSLESHGLDEQYF. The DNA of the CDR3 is TGCGCCAGCAGCTTGGAAAGCCACGGGTTGGACGAGCAGTACTTC.

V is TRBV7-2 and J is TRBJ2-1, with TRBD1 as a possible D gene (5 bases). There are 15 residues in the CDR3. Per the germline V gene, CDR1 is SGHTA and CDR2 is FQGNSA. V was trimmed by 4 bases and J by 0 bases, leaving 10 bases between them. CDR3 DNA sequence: TGTGCCAGCAGCTCTCAGGGCAGCTCCTACAATGAGCAGTTCTTC. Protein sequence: CASSSQGSSYNEQFF.

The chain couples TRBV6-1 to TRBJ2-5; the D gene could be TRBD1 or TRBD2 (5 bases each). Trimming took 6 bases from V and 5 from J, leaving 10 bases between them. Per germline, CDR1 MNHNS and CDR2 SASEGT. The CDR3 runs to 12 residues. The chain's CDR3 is CASRGPGETQYF. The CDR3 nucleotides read TGTGCCAGCAGGGGGCCGGGGGAGACCCAGTACTTC.